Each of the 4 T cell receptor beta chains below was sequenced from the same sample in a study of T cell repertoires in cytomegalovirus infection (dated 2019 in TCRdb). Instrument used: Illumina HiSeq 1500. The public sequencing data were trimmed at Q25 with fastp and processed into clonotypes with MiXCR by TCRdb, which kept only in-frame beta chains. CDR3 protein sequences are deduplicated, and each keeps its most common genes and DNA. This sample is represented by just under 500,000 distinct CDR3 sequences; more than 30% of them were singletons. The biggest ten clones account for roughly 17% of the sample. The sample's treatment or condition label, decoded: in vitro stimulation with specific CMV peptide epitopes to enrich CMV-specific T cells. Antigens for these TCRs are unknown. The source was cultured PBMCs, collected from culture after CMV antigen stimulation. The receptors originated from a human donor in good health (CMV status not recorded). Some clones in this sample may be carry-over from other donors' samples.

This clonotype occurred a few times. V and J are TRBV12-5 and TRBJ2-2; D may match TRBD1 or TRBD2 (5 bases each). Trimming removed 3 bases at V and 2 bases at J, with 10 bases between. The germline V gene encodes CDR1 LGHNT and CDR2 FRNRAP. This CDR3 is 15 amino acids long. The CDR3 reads CASGFTGPNTGELFF. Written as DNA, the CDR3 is TGTGCTAGTGGTTTTACGGGGCCTAACACCGGGGAGCTGTTTTTT. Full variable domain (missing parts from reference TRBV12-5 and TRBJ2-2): DARVTQTPRHKVTEMGQEVTMRCQPILGHNTVFWYRQTMMQGLELLAYFRNRAPLDDSGMPKDRFSAEMPDATLATLKIQPSEPRDSAVYFCASGFTGPNTGELFFGEGSRLTVL.

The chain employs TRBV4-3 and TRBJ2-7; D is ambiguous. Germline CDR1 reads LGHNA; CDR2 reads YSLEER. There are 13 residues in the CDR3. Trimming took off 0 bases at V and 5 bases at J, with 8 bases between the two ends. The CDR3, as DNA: TGCGCCAGCAGCCAAGATGTGGGAAACGAGCAGTACTTC. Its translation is CASSQDVGNEQYF.

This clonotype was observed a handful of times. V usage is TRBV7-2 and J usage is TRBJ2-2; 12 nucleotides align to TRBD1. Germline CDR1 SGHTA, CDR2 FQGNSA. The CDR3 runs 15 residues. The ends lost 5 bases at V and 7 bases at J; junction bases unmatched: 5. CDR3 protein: CASSPGTGGFGELFF. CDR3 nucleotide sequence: TGTGCCAGCAGCCCCGGGACAGGGGGCTTCGGGGAGCTGTTTTTT.

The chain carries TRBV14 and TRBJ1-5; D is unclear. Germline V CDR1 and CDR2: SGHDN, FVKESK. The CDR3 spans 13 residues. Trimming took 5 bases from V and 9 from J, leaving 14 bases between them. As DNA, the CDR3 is TGTGCCAGCAGCGCCGAAACAAACCGGCCCCAGCATTTT. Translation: CASSAETNRPQHF.